Below, one T cell receptor beta chain is given with its context. Its cognate antigen is unknown. These data originate in a study of CD8+CD57+ T cells in acquired aplastic anemia. Study background: Roughly 3 ug was the average amount of DNA from sorted CD4+ and CD8+ cells.

General study results and limits: Patients were compared with controls for CD8+ Simpson's diversity, and no significant difference emerged. There were over 25 CD8+ CDR3 sequences that occurred in both patients and controls.

Profiles of TCR beta VDJ and CDR3 were generated from a genomic DNA template. TCRdb called the reads again in MiXCR, with one record for every CDR3 protein. The sample includes 150,000 to 180,000 distinct CDR3 sequences, roughly 54% seen only once; the top ten take approximately 12%. Patients picked for sequencing had shown CD8+CD57+ cell expansion detected by flow cytometry. Patients were therapy-naive when their blood was sampled. Sequencing input: sorted CD4+, CD8+, or CD8+CD57+ T cells (not recorded which) from PBMCs. The TCR was taken from a human donor with aplastic anemia.

DNA for the CDR3: TGTGCCAGCTGGGGGCCGAGTCGGTGGGTGACAGATACGCAGTATTTT. Translation gives CASWGPSRWVTDTQYF. V gene TRBV11-2 combines with J gene TRBJ2-3; perhaps TRBD1 as D (6 bases). The CDR3 is 16 amino acids. Germline values: CDR1 SGHAT, CDR2 FQNNGV. The ends were cut back, 8 bases at V and 3 bases at J, with 21 bases in the middle.